Listed below are T cell receptor beta chains from one sample, sequenced in a study of T cell repertoires in cytomegalovirus infection. A single record per CDR3 protein comes from TCRdb applying MiXCR to the reads. The sample has some 900,000 distinct CDR3 sequences, roughly 33% seen once. No antigen has been assigned to these receptors. Here the sequenced sample was cultured CD8+ T cells from PBMCs, taken from culture after CMV antigen stimulation. Receptor source: a human donor in good health (CMV status not recorded). Some clones in this sample may be carry-over from other donors' samples. The CDR3 runs from the conserved cysteine through the conserved F or W. A D gene is named only where the DNA matches it firmly. The size entry is marked missing in some rows and otherwise reads once, few, many or a size class.

V gene	J gene	D gene	clone size	CDR3 protein	CDR3 DNA
TRBV7-2	TRBJ2-5	.	many	CASSPPVYKETQYF	TGTGCCAGCAGCCCCCCGGTCTATAAAGAGACCCAGTACTTC
TRBV7-2	TRBJ2-1	TRBD2	many	CASSPGPSGGYNEQFF	TGTGCCAGCAGCCCTGGGCCAAGCGGGGGGTACAATGAGCAGTTCTTC
TRBV9	TRBJ1-1	.	.	CASSVGPVRDEAFF	TGTGCCAGCAGCGTAGGGCCCGTCCGGGATGAAGCTTTCTTT
TRBV27	TRBJ2-1	.	many	CASSLGGRSYNEQFF	TGTGCCAGCAGTTTAGGGGGTCGATCCTACAATGAGCAGTTCTTC
TRBV27	TRBJ2-7	.	.	CASSYDGYEQYF	TGTGCCAGCAGCTACGACGGCTACGAGCAGTACTTC
TRBV20-1	TRBJ2-1	.	few	CSARDGGGAYNEQFF	TGCAGTGCTAGAGATGGGGGGGGGGCATACAATGAGCAGTTCTTC
TRBV9	TRBJ2-2	TRBD2	.	CASSVGLAGITGELFF	TGTGCCAGCAGCGTGGGACTAGCGGGGATTACCGGGGAGCTGTTTTTT
TRBV7-8	TRBJ1-6	TRBD1	medium-sized	CASIAGTGYNSPLHF	TGTGCCAGCATAGCCGGGACAGGGTATAATTCACCCCTCCACTTT
TRBV7-8	TRBJ2-2	TRBD1	many	CASSRDRGFGELFF	TGTGCCAGCAGCCGGGACAGGGGTTTTGGGGAGCTGTTTTTT
TRBV10-3	TRBJ1-2	.	few	CAISERGAGYGYTF	TGTGCCATCAGTGAAAGGGGGGCTGGCTATGGCTACACCTTC
TRBV12-3/TRBV12-4	TRBJ1-2	.	.	CTSSPGSPAIYGYTF	TGTACCAGCAGTCCCGGGTCGCCAGCCATATATGGCTACACCTTC
TRBV6-2/TRBV6-3	TRBJ2-1	.	few	CASVLAPHNEQFF	TGTGCCAGCGTCCTCGCTCCCCACAATGAGCAGTTCTTC
TRBV10-3	TRBJ2-2	.	.	CAIGSRGGTGELFF	TGTGCCATCGGGTCCAGGGGAGGCACCGGGGAGCTGTTTTTT
TRBV7-9	TRBJ2-2	.	few	CAFTGELFF	TGTGCCTTCACCGGGGAGCTGTTTTTT
TRBV15	TRBJ2-1	TRBD2	.	CATGGSAYNEQFF	TGTGCGACGGGGGGTTCAGCCTACAATGAGCAGTTCTTC
TRBV12-5	TRBJ1-1	TRBD1	few	CASGFRQGLVTEAFF	TGTGCTAGTGGTTTCCGACAGGGGCTGGTCACTGAAGCTTTCTTT
TRBV6-1	TRBJ1-2	.	many	CASSEAPRVWRGYTF	TGTGCCAGCAGTGAAGCGCCGAGGGTCTGGAGGGGCTACACCTTC
TRBV29-1	TRBJ1-1	.	.	CSAIPGQPNTEAFF	TGCAGCGCTATCCCCGGACAGCCGAACACTGAAGCTTTCTTT
TRBV6-5	TRBJ1-1	.	many	CASSPSWGEAFF	TGTGCCAGCAGCCCGAGCTGGGGGGAAGCTTTCTTT
TRBV2	TRBJ1-3	.	once	CASLDRNTIYF	TGTGCCAGCCTTGACCGAAACACCATATATTTT
TRBV7-2	TRBJ2-3	TRBD2	many	CASSPPPSGGADTQYF	TGTGCCAGCAGCCCACCCCCTAGCGGGGGGGCCGATACGCAGTATTTT
TRBV7-2	TRBJ1-2	TRBD1	.	CASSFPQGGIYGCTF	TGTGCCAGCAGCTTTCCCCAGGGGGGCATCTATGGCTGCACCTTC
TRBV6-1	TRBJ2-1	.	.	CASSKTQYNEQFF	TGTGCCAGCAGTAAGACACAGTACAATGAGCAGTTCTTC
TRBV7-2	TRBJ2-1	.	many	CASSLADSYQFF	TGTGCCAGCAGCTTAGCCGACAGTTACCAGTTCTTC
TRBV6-2/TRBV6-3	TRBJ2-3	TRBD2	few	CASSYSLAGGPDTQYF	TGTGCCAGCAGTTACTCGCTAGCGGGGGGGCCAGATACGCAGTATTTT
TRBV7-2	TRBJ2-3	.	many	CASSLEWSGDTQYF	TGTGCCAGCAGCTTAGAATGGAGCGGAGATACGCAGTATTTT
TRBV14	TRBJ2-1	TRBD2	.	CASSHQLAGAYNEQFF	TGTGCCAGCAGCCATCAACTAGCGGGGGCCTACAATGAGCAGTTCTTC
TRBV12-3/TRBV12-4	TRBJ1-4	TRBD1	.	CASSFLTGGRGRGEKLFF	TGTGCCAGCAGTTTTTTGACAGGGGGCCGCGGTAGGGGGGAAAAACTGTTTTTT
TRBV14	TRBJ1-2	TRBD1	few	CASSSPTGNNYGYTF	TGTGCCAGCAGCTCCCCGACAGGGAATAACTATGGCTACACCTTC
TRBV19	TRBJ1-1	.	.	CASINRTGRNTEAFF	TGTGCCAGTATAAACAGAACAGGGAGAAACACTGAAGCTTTCTTT
TRBV7-2	TRBJ1-4	TRBD1	many	CASSPTGGRWEKLFF	TGTGCCAGCAGTCCAACAGGGGGCAGGTGGGAAAAACTGTTTTTT